This passage covers 21 T cell receptor beta chains from one sample sequenced in a study of T-cell reconstitution after alpha-beta-depleted transplantation in children. A TCRbeta library incorporating unique molecular identifiers was prepared. TCRdb recomputed calls from the PCR reads with MiXCR, one row per CDR3 protein. The sample gives 190,000 or so distinct CDR3 sequences, 14% to 15% of which show up once; roughly an eighth is in the top ten. This material consisted of PBMCs from the stem cell graft donor, taken from the stem cell graft. The receptors were gathered from a human donor who donated a stem cell graft to a child with acute lymphoblastic leukemia.

This clonotype was counted many times. V and J are TRBV12-3 or TRBV12-4 and TRBJ1-5; the D is unclear. This CDR3 has 14 residues. The V end lost 5 bases, the J end lost 0 bases, and 8 bases lay between the germline ends. The CDR3 sequence: CASSVDDSNQPQHF. CDR3 DNA: TGTGCCAGCAGTGTAGACGATAGCAATCAGCCCCAGCATTTT.

This clonotype was seen ten or more times. The chain links TRBV6-5 to TRBJ2-1, with 8 bases identical to TRBD1. With 6 bases clipped from V and 6 bases from J, the junction kept 1 base outside the gene matches. Germline CDR1 MNHEY, CDR2 SVGAGI. CDR3 size: 12 residues. The DNA for the CDR3 is TGTGCCAGCAGGACAGGGGCCAATGAGCAGTTCTTC. It codes for CASRTGANEQFF.

Details on this clonotype: A much larger clone lies a single base off, so this may be a read error. The chain joins TRBV15 to TRBJ2-2; no clear D gene. The germline gives CDR1 LNHNV, CDR2 YYDKDF (reference sequence). The CDR3 covers 14 residues. The ends were cut back, 3 bases at V and 6 bases at J, with 11 bases in the middle. The CDR3 spells CATSRPVGSGELFF. The CDR3 DNA sequence: TGTGCCACCAGCAGGCCGGTGGGTTCCGGGGAGCTGTTTTTT.

This clonotype was counted at least ten times. V and J are TRBV7-2 and TRBJ2-1, with D perhaps matching TRBD2 (7 bases). Germline V gives CDR1 SGHTA, CDR2 FQGNSA. The V end was cut by 5 bases, the J end by 4 bases, with 18 bases between. The CDR3 has 16 residues. CDR3 DNA: TGTGCCAGCAGCGCCCGGGCGGGGGCAGGGTACAATGAGCAGTTCTTC. Amino acids: CASSARAGAGYNEQFF.

This clonotype showed up many times. The chain carries TRBV12-3 or TRBV12-4 and TRBJ1-3, with D unclear. CDR3 length: 17 amino acids. V lost 3 bases and J lost 1, with 16 bases in between. DNA for the CDR3: TGTGCCAGCAGTTTTAAGGAACAGCGTTTTTCTGGAAACACCATATATTTT. Protein sequence: CASSFKEQRFSGNTIYF.

Only a few counts were recorded for this clonotype. The chain couples TRBV12-3 or TRBV12-4 to TRBJ2-5, with 9 bases matching TRBD2. The V gene end was trimmed by 3 bases and the J gene end by 5 bases; junction bases not matched to a gene: 4. The CDR3 runs 14 residues. This CDR3 reads CASSLSSGGETQYF. The CDR3 DNA is TGTGCCAGCAGTTTGAGCAGCGGGGGGGAGACCCAGTACTTC.

This clonotype was observed at least ten times. CDR3 bases: TGTGCCAGCAGCAATTCGGGGCTCCTCAGCTATGGCTACACCTTC. This sequence encodes CASSNSGLLSYGYTF. This rearrangement joins TRBV13 to TRBJ1-2, with a weak D call TRBD1 (5 bases). This CDR3 region has 15 residues. Trimming shortened V by 5 bases and J by 4 bases, and 17 bases separated the two germline ends. Germline lookup yields CDR1 PRHDT and CDR2 FYEKMQ (reference sequence).

Many counts were recorded for this clonotype. V usage is TRBV7-8 and J usage is TRBJ2-1, with 7 positions matching TRBD2. V lost 0 bases to trimming and J lost 2 bases; unmatched junction nucleotides: 13. Germline lookup yields CDR1 SGHVS and CDR2 FQNEAQ. This CDR3 contains 19 residues. The CDR3 DNA reads TGTGCCAGCAGCTTAGCGCGTTCCCGCCAGCGGGGAACCTACAATGAGCAGTTCTTC. It specifies CASSLARSRQRGTYNEQFF.

The sample holds many counts of this clonotype. V gene TRBV5-1 combines with J gene TRBJ2-6, with TRBD1 matching over 8 bases. The CDR3 covers 16 residues. The germline V gene encodes CDR1 SGHRS and CDR2 YFSETQ. J gave up 2 bases and V 1 base, and 2 bases lay outside the gene matches. This chain's CDR3 is CASSLYRGTGANVLTF. DNA for the CDR3: TGCGCCAGCAGCTTGTACAGGGGGACTGGGGCCAACGTCCTGACTTTC.

The rearrangement uses TRBV20-1 and TRBJ1-2; a possible D gene is TRBD1 (5 bases). The germline V and J ends were trimmed by 3 bases and 2 bases, with 22 bases remaining between them. CDR1 and CDR2 (germline): DFQATT, SNEGSKA (reference sequence). CDR3 size: 17 residues. This CDR3 is CSASEGSRGGWNYGYTF. The CDR3 DNA sequence: TGCAGTGCTAGCGAGGGGAGCCGTGGGGGTTGGAACTATGGCTACACCTTC.

Ten or more counts support this clonotype. The V call is TRBV29-1, the J call TRBJ2-1, with 13 bases aligning to TRBD2. Germline V gives CDR1 SQVTM, CDR2 ANQGSEA. J was trimmed by 2 bases and V by 6 bases; bases with no gene match: 4. The CDR3 is 15 amino acids. The chain's CDR3 is CSVAGTSGTYNEQFF. The DNA of the CDR3 is TGCAGCGTGGCTGGGACTAGCGGGACCTACAATGAGCAGTTCTTC.

Only a few counts were recorded for this clonotype. This chain connects TRBV7-2 to TRBJ2-5; D unclear. Looked up from germline, CDR1 is SGHTA and CDR2 is FQGNSA. V was cut by 2 bases and J by 1 base, with 8 bases left in between. The length of the CDR3 is 14 residues. As DNA, the CDR3 is TGTGCCAGCAGCTTACCTGCACTCCAAGAGACCCAGTACTTC. Its translation: CASSLPALQETQYF.

In this sample, this clonotype turned up many times. V is TRBV6-5 and J is TRBJ2-5; TRBD2 is a possible D gene (5 bases). The CDR3 runs to 14 residues. V lost 0 bases and J 5 bases, leaving 10 bases between the germline ends. Germline loops: CDR1 MNHEY, CDR2 SVGAGI. The CDR3 loop reads CASSYSSSSETQYF. Written as DNA, the CDR3 is TGTGCCAGCAGTTACTCGTCTAGCTCCGAGACCCAGTACTTC.

There are many counts of this clonotype. The chain uses TRBV12-3 or TRBV12-4 and TRBJ1-5; D gene unclear. The CDR3 covers 13 residues. Trimming left V 3 bases short and J 3 bases short, with 6 bases between. This CDR3 is CASSFSVNQPQHF. In DNA form, the CDR3 reads TGTGCCAGCAGTTTTTCCGTCAATCAGCCCCAGCATTTT.

This clonotype has at least ten counts. This chain uses TRBV10-3 with TRBJ2-1; D remains ambiguous. Trimming stripped 4 bases from V and 8 bases from J, with 6 bases between. Germline V gene lookup returns CDR1 ENHRY and CDR2 SYGVKD. This CDR3 is built from 11 residues. CDR3 bases: TGTGCCATCAGTGTTAGGGATGAGCAGTTCTTC. Its protein product is CAISVRDEQFF.

A word on this clonotype: A clone one base away is much larger, so this may be a read error. This is likely a read error, given that the CDR3 carries no conserved phenylalanine or tryptophan at its end. The chain couples TRBV20-1 to TRBJ2-1; a possible D gene is TRBD2 (6 bases). The V end lost 6 bases, the J end lost 3 bases, and 9 bases lay between the germline ends. CDR1 and CDR2 (germline): DFQATT, SNEGSKA (reference sequence). The length of the CDR3 is 12 residues. The CDR3 DNA is TGCAGTGCCCCTAGCGACTACAATGAGCAGTTCTTA. Translation: CSAPSDYNEQFL.

This clonotype was picked up many times. The chain is built from TRBV7-8 and TRBJ1-1, with 10 bases identical to TRBD1. CDR1 SGHVS and CDR2 FQNEAQ come from the germline V gene. The V gene end was trimmed by 1 base and the J gene end by 3 bases; junction bases not matched to a gene: 2. The CDR3 totals 15 residues. The CDR3 is CASSLVGTGDTEAFF. CDR3 coding DNA: TGTGCCAGCAGCTTAGTAGGGACAGGGGACACTGAAGCTTTCTTT.

V is TRBV5-1 and J is TRBJ2-7; the D gene is possibly TRBD1 (6 bases). Trimming left V 0 bases short and J 5 bases short, with 12 bases between. The germline V gene encodes CDR1 SGHRS and CDR2 YFSETQ. This CDR3 comprises 14 residues. CDR3 loop: CASSLVGAQDEQYF. The CDR3 nucleotides read TGCGCCAGCAGCTTGGTGGGGGCCCAGGACGAGCAGTACTTC.

This clonotype was observed many times. The chain uses TRBV5-6 and TRBJ1-2, with D perhaps TRBD1 (6 bases). CDR3 size: 14 residues. The ends were cut back, 6 bases at V and 5 bases at J, with 17 bases in the middle. Germline CDR1 reads SGHDT; CDR2 reads YYEEEE. The chain's CDR3 is CASNLLGGGYGYTF. Here the CDR3 DNA reads TGTGCCAGCAACCTCCTAGGGGGTGGTTATGGCTACACCTTC.

The chain uses TRBV20-1 and TRBJ2-3; 7 bases are a match to TRBD2. Trimming at V came to 7 bases and at J to 5 bases, leaving 24 bases not matched to a gene. The CDR3 runs 18 residues. The germline gives CDR1 DFQATT, CDR2 SNEGSKA (reference sequence). The CDR3 nucleotides are TGCAGTGGCGGGGCTCCGGGCCTAGCGGCCCCGGGGCGAGATACGCAGTATTTT. The encoded protein is CSGGAPGLAAPGRDTQYF.

This clonotype was picked up many times. This chain links TRBV29-1 with TRBJ2-2; D is perhaps TRBD2 (5 bases). V gave up 4 bases and J gave up 4 bases, with 10 bases separating them. The V gene's germline CDR1 is SQVTM and CDR2 ANQGSEA. The CDR3 contains 13 residues. The chain's CDR3 is CSVARGLTGELFF. The CDR3 DNA is TGCAGCGTTGCTAGAGGGCTCACCGGGGAGCTGTTTTTT.